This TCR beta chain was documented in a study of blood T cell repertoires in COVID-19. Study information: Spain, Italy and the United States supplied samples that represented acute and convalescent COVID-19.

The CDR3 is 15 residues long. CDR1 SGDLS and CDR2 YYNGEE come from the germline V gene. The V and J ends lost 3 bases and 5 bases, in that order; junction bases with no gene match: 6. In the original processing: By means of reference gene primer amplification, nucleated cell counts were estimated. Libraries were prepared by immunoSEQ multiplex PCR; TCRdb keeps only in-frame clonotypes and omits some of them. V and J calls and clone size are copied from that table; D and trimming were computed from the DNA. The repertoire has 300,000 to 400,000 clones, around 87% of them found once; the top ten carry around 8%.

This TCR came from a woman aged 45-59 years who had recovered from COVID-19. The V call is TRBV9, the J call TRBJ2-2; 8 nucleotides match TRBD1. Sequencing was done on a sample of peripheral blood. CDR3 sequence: CASSARQGWTGELFF. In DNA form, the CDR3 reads TGTGCCAGCAGCGCCCGACAGGGGTGGACCGGGGAGCTGTTTTTT.